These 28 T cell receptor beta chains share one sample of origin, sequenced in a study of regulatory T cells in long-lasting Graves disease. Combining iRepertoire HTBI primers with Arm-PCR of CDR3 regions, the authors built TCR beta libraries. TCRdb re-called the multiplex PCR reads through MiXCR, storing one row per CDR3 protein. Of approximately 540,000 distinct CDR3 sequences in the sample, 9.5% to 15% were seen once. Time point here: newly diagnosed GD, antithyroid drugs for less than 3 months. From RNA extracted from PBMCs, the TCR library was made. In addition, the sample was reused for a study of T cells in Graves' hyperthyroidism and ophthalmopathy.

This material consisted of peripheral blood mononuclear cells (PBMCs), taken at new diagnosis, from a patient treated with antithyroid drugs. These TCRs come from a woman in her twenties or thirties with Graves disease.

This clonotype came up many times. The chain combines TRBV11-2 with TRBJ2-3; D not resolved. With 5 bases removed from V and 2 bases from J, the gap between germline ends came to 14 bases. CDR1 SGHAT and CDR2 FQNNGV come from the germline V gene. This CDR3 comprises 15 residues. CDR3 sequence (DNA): TGTGCCAGCAGCCGGTCCGGCGGAATCACAGATACGCAGTATTTT. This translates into CASSRSGGITDTQYF.

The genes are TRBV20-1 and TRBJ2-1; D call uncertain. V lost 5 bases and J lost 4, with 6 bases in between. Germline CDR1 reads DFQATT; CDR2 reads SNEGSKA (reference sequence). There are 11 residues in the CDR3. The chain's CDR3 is CSAEIYNEQFF. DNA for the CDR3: TGCAGTGCTGAGATATACAATGAGCAGTTCTTC.

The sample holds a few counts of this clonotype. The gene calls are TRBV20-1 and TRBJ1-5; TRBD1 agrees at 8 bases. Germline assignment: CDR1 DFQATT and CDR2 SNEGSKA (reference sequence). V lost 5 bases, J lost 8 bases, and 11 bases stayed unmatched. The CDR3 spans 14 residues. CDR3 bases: TGCAGTGCTGCCCTGACAGGGGATTTTAAGCCCCAGCATTTT. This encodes CSAALTGDFKPQHF.

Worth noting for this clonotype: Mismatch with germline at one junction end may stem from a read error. Here the CDR3 reads CASSLGTSGSSYEQHF. For the CDR3, the DNA is TGTGCCAGCAGTTTGGGGACTAGCGGGAGTTCATACGAGCAGCACTTC. The J gene is TRBJ2-7, the V gene TRBV27, with 14 bases lining up with TRBD2. Germline-derived CDR1 and CDR2 are MNHEY and SMNVEV (reference sequence). This CDR3 comprises 16 residues.

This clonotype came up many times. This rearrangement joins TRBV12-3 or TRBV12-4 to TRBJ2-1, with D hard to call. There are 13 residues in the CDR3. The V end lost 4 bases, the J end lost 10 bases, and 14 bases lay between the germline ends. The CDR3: CASSSNTEYEQFF. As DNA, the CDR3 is TGTGCCAGCAGTTCAAACACGGAATACGAGCAGTTCTTC.

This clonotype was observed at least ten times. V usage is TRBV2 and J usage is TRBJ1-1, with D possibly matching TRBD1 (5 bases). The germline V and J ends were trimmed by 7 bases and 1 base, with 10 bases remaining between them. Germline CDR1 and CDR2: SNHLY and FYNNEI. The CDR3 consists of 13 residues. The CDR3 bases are TGTGCCAGCACCCGGGGGGAGAACACTGAAGCTTTCTTT. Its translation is CASTRGENTEAFF.

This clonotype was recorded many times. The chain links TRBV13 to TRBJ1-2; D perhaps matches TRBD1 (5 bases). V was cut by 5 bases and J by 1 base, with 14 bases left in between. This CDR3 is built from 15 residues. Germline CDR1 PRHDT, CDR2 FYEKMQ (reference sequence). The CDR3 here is CASSTGDRVNYGYTF. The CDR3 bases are TGTGCCAGCAGCACTGGCGACAGAGTTAACTATGGCTACACCTTC.

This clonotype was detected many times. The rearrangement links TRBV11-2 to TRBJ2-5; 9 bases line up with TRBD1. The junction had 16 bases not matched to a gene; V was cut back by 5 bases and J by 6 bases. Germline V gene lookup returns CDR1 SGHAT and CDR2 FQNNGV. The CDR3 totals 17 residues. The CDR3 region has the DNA TGTGCCAGCAGCATTCTATCCGGGACAGGGAGTGGAAAGACCCAGTACTTC. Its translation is CASSILSGTGSGKTQYF. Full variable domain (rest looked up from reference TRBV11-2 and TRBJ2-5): EAGVAQSPRYKIIEKRQSVAFWCNPISGHATLYWYQQILGQGPKLLIQFQNNGVVDDSQLPKDRFSAERLKGVDSTLKIQPAKLEDSAVYLCASSILSGTGSGKTQYFGPGTRLLVL.

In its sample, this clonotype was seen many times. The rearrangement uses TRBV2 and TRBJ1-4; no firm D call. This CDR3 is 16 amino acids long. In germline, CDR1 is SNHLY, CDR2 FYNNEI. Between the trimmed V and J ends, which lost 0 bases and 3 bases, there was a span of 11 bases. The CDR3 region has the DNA TGTGCCAGCAGTGAAGCGGAAGCCTTAGCTAATGAAAAACTGTTTTTT. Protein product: CASSEAEALANEKLFF.

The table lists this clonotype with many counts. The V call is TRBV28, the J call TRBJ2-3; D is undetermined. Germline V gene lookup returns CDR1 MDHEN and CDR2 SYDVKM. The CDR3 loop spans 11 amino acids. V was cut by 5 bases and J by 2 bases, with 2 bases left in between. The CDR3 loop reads CASSVTDTQYF. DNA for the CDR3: TGTGCCAGCAGTGTCACAGATACGCAGTATTTT.

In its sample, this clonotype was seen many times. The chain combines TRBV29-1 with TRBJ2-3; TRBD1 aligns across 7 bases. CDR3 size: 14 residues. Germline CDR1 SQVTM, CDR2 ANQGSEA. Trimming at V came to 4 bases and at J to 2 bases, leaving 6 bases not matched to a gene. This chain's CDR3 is CSVGGTASTDTQYF. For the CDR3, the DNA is TGCAGCGTTGGAGGGACAGCTTCCACAGATACGCAGTATTTT.

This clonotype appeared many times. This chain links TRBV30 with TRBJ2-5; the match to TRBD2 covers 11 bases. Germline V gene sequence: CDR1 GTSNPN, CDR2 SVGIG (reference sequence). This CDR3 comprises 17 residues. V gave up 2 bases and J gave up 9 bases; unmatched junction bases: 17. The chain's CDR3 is CAWSPSLLAGAGGAQYF. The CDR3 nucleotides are TGTGCCTGGAGTCCCTCCTTACTAGCGGGAGCGGGGGGGGCCCAGTACTTC.

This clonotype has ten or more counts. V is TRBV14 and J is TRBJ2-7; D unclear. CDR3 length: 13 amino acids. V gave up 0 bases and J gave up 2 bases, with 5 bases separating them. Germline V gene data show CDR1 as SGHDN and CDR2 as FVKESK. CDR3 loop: CASSQEGPYEQYF. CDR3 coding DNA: TGTGCCAGCAGCCAAGAGGGCCCCTACGAGCAGTACTTC.

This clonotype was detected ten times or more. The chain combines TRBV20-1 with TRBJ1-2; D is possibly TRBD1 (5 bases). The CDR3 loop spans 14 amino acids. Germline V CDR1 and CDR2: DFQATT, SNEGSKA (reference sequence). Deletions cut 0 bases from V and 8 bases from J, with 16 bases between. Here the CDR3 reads CSARDTRGVGGYTF. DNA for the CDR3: TGCAGTGCTAGAGATACTAGGGGAGTGGGCGGCTACACCTTC.

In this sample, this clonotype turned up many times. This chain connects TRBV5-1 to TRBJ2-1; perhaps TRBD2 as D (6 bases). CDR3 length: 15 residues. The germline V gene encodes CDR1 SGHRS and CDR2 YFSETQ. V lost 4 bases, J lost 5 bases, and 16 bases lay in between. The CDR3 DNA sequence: TGCGCCAGCAGCCCTACGGGAGCCTATAACAATGAGCAGTTCTTC. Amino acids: CASSPTGAYNNEQFF. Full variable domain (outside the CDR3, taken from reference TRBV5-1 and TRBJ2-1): KAGVTQTPRYLIKTRGQQVTLSCSPISGHRSVSWYQQTPGQGLQFLFEYFSETQRNKGNFPGRFSGRQFSNSRSEMNVSTLELGDSALYLCASSPTGAYNNEQFFGPGTRLTVL.

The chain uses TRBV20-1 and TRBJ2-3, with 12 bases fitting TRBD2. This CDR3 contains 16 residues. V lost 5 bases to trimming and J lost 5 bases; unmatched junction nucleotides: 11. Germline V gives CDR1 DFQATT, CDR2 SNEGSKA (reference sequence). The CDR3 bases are TGCAGTGCTCCCAGGGAGGCTAGCGGGAGGGTAGATACGCAGTATTTT. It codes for CSAPREASGRVDTQYF.

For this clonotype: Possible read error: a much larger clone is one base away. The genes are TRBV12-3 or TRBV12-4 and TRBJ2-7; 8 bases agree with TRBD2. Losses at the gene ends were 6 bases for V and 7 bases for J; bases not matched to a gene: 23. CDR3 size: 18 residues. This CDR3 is CASSPGTSGTTPRVEQYF. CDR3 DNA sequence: TGTGCCAGCAGCCCCGGGACTAGTGGAACTACACCTAGAGTGGAGCAGTACTTC.

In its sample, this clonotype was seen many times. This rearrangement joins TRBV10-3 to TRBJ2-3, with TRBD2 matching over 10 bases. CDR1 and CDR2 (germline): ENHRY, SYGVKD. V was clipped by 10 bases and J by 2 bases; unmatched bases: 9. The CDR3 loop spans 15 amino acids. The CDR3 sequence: CATRPLAGDTDTQYF. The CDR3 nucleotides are TGTGCCACAAGACCGCTAGCGGGGGACACAGATACGCAGTATTTT.

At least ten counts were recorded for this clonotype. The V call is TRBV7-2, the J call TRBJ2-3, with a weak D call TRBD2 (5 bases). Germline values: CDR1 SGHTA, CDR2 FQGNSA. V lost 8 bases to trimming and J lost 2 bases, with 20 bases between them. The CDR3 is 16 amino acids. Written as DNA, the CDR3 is TGTGCCAGCCAACCCGCTAGCTATTCTACCACAGATACGCAGTATTTT. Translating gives CASQPASYSTTDTQYF. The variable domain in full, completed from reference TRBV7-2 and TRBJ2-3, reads GAGVSQSPSNKVTEKGKDVELRCDPISGHTALYWYRQSLGQGLEFLIYFQGNSAPDKSGLPSDRFSAERTGGSVSTLTIQRTQQEDSAVYLCASQPASYSTTDTQYFGPGTRLTVL.

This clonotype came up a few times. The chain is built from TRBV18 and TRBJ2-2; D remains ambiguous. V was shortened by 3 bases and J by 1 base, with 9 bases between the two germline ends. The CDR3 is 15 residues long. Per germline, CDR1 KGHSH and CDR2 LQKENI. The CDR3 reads CASSPIQLNTGELFF. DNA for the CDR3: TGTGCCAGCTCACCGATTCAACTGAACACCGGGGAGCTGTTTTTT. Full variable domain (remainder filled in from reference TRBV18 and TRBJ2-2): NAGVMQNPRHLVRRRGQEARLRCSPMKGHSHVYWYRQLPEEGLKFMVYLQKENIIDESGMPKERFSAEFPKEGPSILRIQQVVRGDSAAYFCASSPIQLNTGELFFGEGSRLTVL.

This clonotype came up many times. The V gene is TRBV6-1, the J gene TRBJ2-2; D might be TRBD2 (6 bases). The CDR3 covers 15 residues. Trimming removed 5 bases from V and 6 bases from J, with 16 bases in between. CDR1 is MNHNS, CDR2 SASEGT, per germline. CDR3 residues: CASSPGTARSGELFF. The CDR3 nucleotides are TGTGCCAGCAGTCCCGGGACTGCCAGGTCCGGGGAGCTGTTTTTT.

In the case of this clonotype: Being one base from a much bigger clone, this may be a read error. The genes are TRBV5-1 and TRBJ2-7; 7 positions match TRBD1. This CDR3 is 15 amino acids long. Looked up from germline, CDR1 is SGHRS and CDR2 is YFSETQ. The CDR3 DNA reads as TGCGCCAGCAGCTTGGACGGACAGGCCCTTTACGAGCAGCACTTC. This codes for CASSLDGQALYEQHF.

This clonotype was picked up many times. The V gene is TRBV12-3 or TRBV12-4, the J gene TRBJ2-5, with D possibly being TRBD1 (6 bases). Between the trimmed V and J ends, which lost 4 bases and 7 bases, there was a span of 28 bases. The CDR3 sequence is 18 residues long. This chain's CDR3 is CASSSPGPQGPTQPTQYF. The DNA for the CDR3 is TGTGCCAGCAGTTCCCCGGGGCCGCAGGGGCCCACCCAGCCGACCCAGTACTTC.

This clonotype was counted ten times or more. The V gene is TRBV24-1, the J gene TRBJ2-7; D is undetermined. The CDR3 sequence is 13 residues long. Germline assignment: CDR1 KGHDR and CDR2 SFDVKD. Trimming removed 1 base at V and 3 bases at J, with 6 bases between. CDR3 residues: CATSDLNSYEQYF. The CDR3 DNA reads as TGTGCCACCAGTGATTTAAACAGCTACGAGCAGTACTTC.

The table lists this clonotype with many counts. Written as DNA, the CDR3 is TGTGCCAGCAGCTTAGCGGGAGTGGGCGAGCAGTACTTC. Protein product: CASSLAGVGEQYF. The chain has TRBV2 and TRBJ2-7; TRBD2 aligns across 9 bases. The CDR3 is 13 residues long. Trimming at V came to 6 bases and at J to 6 bases, leaving 6 bases not matched to a gene. Germline CDR1 reads SNHLY; CDR2 reads FYNNEI.

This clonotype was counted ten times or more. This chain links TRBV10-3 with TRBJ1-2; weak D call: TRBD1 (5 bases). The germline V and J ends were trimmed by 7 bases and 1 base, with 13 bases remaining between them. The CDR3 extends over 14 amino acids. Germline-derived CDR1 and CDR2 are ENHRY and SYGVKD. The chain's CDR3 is CAITDTGLNYGYTF. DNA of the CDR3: TGTGCCATCACTGATACAGGACTTAACTATGGCTACACCTTC.

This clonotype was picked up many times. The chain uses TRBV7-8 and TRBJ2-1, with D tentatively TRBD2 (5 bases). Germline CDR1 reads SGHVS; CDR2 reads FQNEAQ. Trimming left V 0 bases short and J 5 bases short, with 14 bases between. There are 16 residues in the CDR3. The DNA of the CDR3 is TGTGCCAGCAGCTTAGCGCTCGGAGCGGAAGACAATGAGCAGTTCTTC. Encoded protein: CASSLALGAEDNEQFF.

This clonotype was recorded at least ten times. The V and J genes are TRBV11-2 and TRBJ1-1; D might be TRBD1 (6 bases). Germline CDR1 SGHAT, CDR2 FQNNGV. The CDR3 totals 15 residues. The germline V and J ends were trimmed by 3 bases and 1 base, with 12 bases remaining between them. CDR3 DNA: TGTGCCAGCAGCTTGGGGGACAAGAGGAACACTGAAGCTTTCTTT. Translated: CASSLGDKRNTEAFF.